A single sample is the source of the 2 T cell receptor beta chains below, sequenced in a study of cytomegalovirus exposure and HLA in healthy donors. Primers included in the PCR were 60 Vbeta and 13 Jbeta primers. Assay: immunoSEQ multiplex PCR; the TCRdb copy retains only in-frame clones and omits some. This table holds about 90,000 clones, approximately 69% found once. Material: PBMCs. These receptor sequences come from a man aged 25 to 45 in good health and CMV-seropositive.

V is TRBV7-2 and J is TRBJ2-3; 9 bases align to TRBD1. Germline assignment: CDR1 SGHTA and CDR2 FQGNSA. Trimming at V came to 5 bases and at J to 0 bases, leaving 9 bases not matched to a gene. The CDR3 consists of 17 residues. In DNA, the CDR3 is TGTGCCAGCAGCCCCTCGCCCGGGACAGGGAGCACAGATACGCAGTATTTT. Its translation: CASSPSPGTGSTDTQYF.

The chain uses TRBV19 and TRBJ2-5; D unresolved. The CDR3 is 11 amino acids. V lost 6 bases and J lost 10, with 12 bases in between. The germline CDR1 and CDR2 sequences are LNHDA and SQIVND (reference sequence). The CDR3 here is CASSEAQGQYF. DNA of the CDR3: TGTGCCAGTAGCGAGGCGCAAGGCCAGTACTTC. The whole variable domain, filled in from reference TRBV19 and TRBJ2-5, reads DGGITQSPKYLFRKEGQNVTLSCEQNLNHDAMYWYRQDPGQGLRLIYYSQIVNDFQKGDIAEGYSVSREKKESFPLTVTSAQKNPTAFYLCASSEAQGQYFGPGTRLLVL.